This is a list of T cell receptor beta chains from one sample in a study of T cell changes during pregnancy in multiple sclerosis. Produced via immunoSEQ multiplex PCR; TCRdb's table is partial and in-frame only. The sample shows around 40,000 clones, around nine tenths of them seen only once. The sequences come from CD4+ T cells from peripheral blood mononuclear cells, collected in the second trimester of pregnancy. Every receptor here comes from a female donor with multiple sclerosis, enrolled in a pregnancy study. CDR3s include the opening cysteine and the closing phenylalanine or tryptophan.

>TRBV9|12
CASSVRTGELFF
>TRBV6-5|15
CASRVQTGTRYEQYF
>TRBV30|14
CAWSAGFPNYGYTF
>TRBV30|13
CAESGTSNTEAFF
>TRBV7-7|15
CASSRQPGGWNEQFF
>TRBV2|15
CASSGQLIGSYEQYF
>TRBV5-1|12
CASSLAGDEAFF
>TRBV19|13
CASREGRADTQYF
>TRBV4-3|18
CASSQDPSGGGTKNIQYF
>TRBV4-3|16
CASSQDTVLAKNIQYF
>TRBV19|13
CASRRDRAYGYTF
>TRBV19|15
CASSIGGGGNQPQHF
>TRBV4-3|19
CASSPRTGPWGGGANIQYF
>TRBV27|17
CASSPQDKLWGNQPQHF
>TRBV6-5|16
CASSYRQGAYNSPLHF
>TRBV30|13
CACPRTANYGYTF
>TRBV7-2|13
CASSFQGSTEAFF
>TRBV30|19
CAWTPGTGVFYSSGQPQHF
>TRBV18|18
CASSPPSGREVSYNEQFF
>TRBV30|13
CAWVGRSTDTQYF
>TRBV14|15
CASSQGGRANYGYTF
>TRBV5-1|14
CASSQNQNTGELFF
>TRBV19|14
CASSGQHSNQPQHF
>TRBV28|15
CASSAPPGQATEAFF
>TRBV18|16
CASSHSTSGNNNEQFF
>TRBV30|15
CAWRNWNPGFYGYTF
>TRBV18|18
CASSYPRGGGRTYNEQFF
>TRBV30|13
CAWARDRKYGYTF
>TRBV29-1|12
CSVVGGGETQYF
>TRBV19|18
CATSKAAGQILPTDTQYF
>TRBV28|19
CASSLRYTTLNRVNTEAFF
>TRBV5-6|16
CASSLGWGHSVYEQYF
>TRBV10-3|13
CAISPGANYGYTF
>TRBV25-1|17
CASSELRGGDFTDTQYF
>TRBV5-4|14
CASSYDRLLAEAFF
>TRBV6-5|14
CASSYSHSQETQYF
>TRBV9|16
CASSVGSGVSTDTQYF
>TRBV19|17
CASKVGPGGPLNYGYTF
>TRBV10-3|16
CAISPSLGGLKNTIYF
>TRBV2|13
CASNGQGPYEQYF
>TRBV6-5|12
CASGRDSTEAFF
>TRBV2|13
CASSEEADGELFF
>TRBV5-4|14
CASSRQGATDTQYF
>TRBV5-5|12
CASRDSADTQYF
>TRBV10-3|14
CAIRADRAGETQYF
>TRBV7-2|14
CASTNQGGGETQYF
>TRBV19|17
CASSKSLPGQGNYEQYF
>TRBV12-5|14
CASGQRTENTEAFF
>TRBV5-1|14
CASRFGGNTYEQYF
>TRBV7-9|15
CASSLGAAEAYGYTF
>TRBV19|14
CASSIAWAGFEAFF
>TRBV18|15
CASSPPGQVYQPQHF